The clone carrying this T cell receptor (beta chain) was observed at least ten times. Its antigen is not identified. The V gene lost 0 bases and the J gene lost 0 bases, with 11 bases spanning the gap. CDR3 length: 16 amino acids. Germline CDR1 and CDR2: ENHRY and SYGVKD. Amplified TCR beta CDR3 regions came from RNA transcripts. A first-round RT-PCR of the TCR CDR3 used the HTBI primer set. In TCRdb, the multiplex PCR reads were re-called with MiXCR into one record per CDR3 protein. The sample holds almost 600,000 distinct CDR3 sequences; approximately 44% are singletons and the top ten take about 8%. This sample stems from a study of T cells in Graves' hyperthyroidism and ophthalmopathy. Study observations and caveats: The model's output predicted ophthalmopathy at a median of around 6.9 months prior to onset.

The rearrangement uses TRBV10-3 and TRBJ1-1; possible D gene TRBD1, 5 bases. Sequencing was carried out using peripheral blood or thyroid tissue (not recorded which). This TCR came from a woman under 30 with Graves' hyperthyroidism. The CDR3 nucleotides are TGTGCCATCAGTGAGTCTAGCAGGGCTATGAACACTGAAGCTTTCTTT. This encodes CAISESSRAMNTEAFF.